The clone carrying this T cell receptor (beta chain) was detected only a few times. This CDR3 is built from 18 residues. V trimming: 0 bases; J trimming: 3 bases; junction bases outside the gene matches: 10. The record originates from a study of blood T cell repertoires in COVID-19. Sequenced by immunoSEQ multiplex PCR; TCRdb stores in-frame clones only, minus some. Of some 130,000 clones in the sample, approximately 86% were seen once. In Seattle, patients joined the study during active infection and were tracked longitudinally. The chain employs TRBV23-1 and TRBJ1-2; TRBD1 aligns across 10 bases. TRBV23-1 is treated as an ORF (open reading frame) with a function not yet certain. This TCR was sampled from a woman in her seventies with COVID-19, enrolled during active disease. Sequences were obtained from peripheral blood. The CDR3 here is CASSQSVGQGRWDYGYTF. The CDR3 DNA reads TGCGCCAGCAGTCAATCGGTGGGACAGGGGCGATGGGACTATGGCTACACCTTC.